This T cell receptor beta chain was sequenced in a study of Graves' ophthalmopathy and Graves' hyperthyroidism. Stable hyperthyroidism referred to disease that showed no ophthalmopathy within 18 months of follow-up. Hyperthyroidism patients, all newly diagnosed, had under 2 months' duration and ages of 18 to 65. Symptoms, serum thyroxine and TRAb, thyroid ultrasound, and orbital computed tomography formed the diagnostic basis. Using RNA transcripts, the TCR beta CDR3 regions were amplified. Second-round multiplex PCR came after first-round RT-PCR with HTBI primers. TCRdb called the multiplex PCR reads again in MiXCR, with one record for every CDR3 protein. The sample shows tens of thousands of distinct CDR3 sequences, around 50% of them seen only once. The CDR3 is 16 amino acids. In germline, CDR1 is SGDLS, CDR2 YYNGEE. The V and J ends lost 2 bases and 4 bases respectively, with 15 bases between them.

This clonotype occurred a few times. The sequenced material came from peripheral blood. The sequence derives from an adult woman with stable Graves' hyperthyroidism. The J gene is TRBJ2-2, the V gene TRBV9, with D perhaps given as TRBD1 or TRBD2 (5 bases each). The CDR3 loop is CASSVEASGGTGELFF. The CDR3 DNA reads TGTGCCAGCAGCGTTGAGGCCTCTGGGGGCACCGGGGAGCTGTTTTTT.